This T cell receptor (beta chain) originates from a study of somatic mutations in cytotoxic T cells in rheumatoid arthritis. Study summary: Flow-sorting brought some V beta antibody-stained T-cell populations to nearly 100% purity, V beta1+ cells sequenced for TCRB among them. The study's findings and limits: The largest CD8+ clone made up over 20% of CD8+ cells in about an eighth of the roughly 65 patients. Patients with rheumatoid arthritis, but not healthy controls, had CD8+ clonality that increased with age.

Isolation of the CD4+ and CD8+ populations was accomplished via positive magnetic bead selection, with purity assessed by flow cytometry. The CDR3 runs 11 residues. V was trimmed by 9 bases and J by 5 bases, leaving 10 bases between them. Germline V CDR1 and CDR2: SGHTA, FQGNSA. The repertoire was sequenced with immunoSEQ multiplex PCR; TCRdb's copy has only in-frame clones and lacks some. The sample holds tens of thousands of clones, more than 85% seen once. For this clone: Its antigen remains unknown.

The TCR comes from an adult with rheumatoid arthritis. The rearrangement uses TRBV7-2 and TRBJ1-2; D is undetermined. The specimen sequenced was CD8+ T cells sorted from blood. The CDR3 DNA sequence: TGTGCCAGGGGAGTCGGATATGGCTACACCTTC. The encoded protein is CARGVGYGYTF.